The rows below give T cell receptor beta chains drawn from one sample of a study of breast tumors, draining lymph nodes, adjacent tissues. TCRdb fed the multiplex PCR reads into MiXCR, producing one record per CDR3 protein. Of 270,000 or so distinct CDR3 sequences listed, more than 30% were seen once; the top ten hold 1.1%. The sequenced material came from axillary lymph node tissue. The receptors stem from a female donor with breast cancer. Some clones in this sample may be carry-over from other donors' samples. CDR3s include the opening cysteine and the closing phenylalanine or tryptophan. The D gene is left open where the match is weak. Some rows mark clone size as missing; the rest say once, few, many or name a class of expanded clone.

d_call clone_size j_call v_call cdr3_nt cdr3_aa
NA few TRBJ2-7 TRBV5-8 TGTGCCAGCAGCCCCACTCTTCCAGGGCCTAGCGAGCAGTACTTC CASSPTLPGPSEQYF
NA many TRBJ2-1 TRBV4-3 TGCGCCAGCAGCCAGGTACTAGCACAACCGGCGAATGAGCAGTTCTTC CASSQVLAQPANEQFF
NA NA TRBJ2-6 TRBV25-1 TGTGCCAGCAGTGAATCCCCCCCCGGGCTGTGCTCTGGGGCCAACGTCCTGACTTTC CASSESPPGLCSGANVLTF
NA many TRBJ1-6 TRBV3-1 TGTGCCAGCAGCCAAGCGAACCGCAGGGGTAGATTTTCACCCCTCCACTTT CASSQANRRGRFSPLHF
NA NA TRBJ2-2 TRBV30 TGTGCCTGGAGCCAAAGCCACCCCCTTCGGACCGGGGAGCTGTTTTTT CAWSQSHPLRTGELFF
TRBD2 many TRBJ2-3 TRBV12-3/TRBV12-4 TGTGCCAGCAGTTTAGTCGGGGGGTGGACAGATACGCAGTATTTT CASSLVGGWTDTQYF
TRBD1 many TRBJ1-2 TRBV20-1 TGCAGTGCTAGAGTCCGCAGGGGGCGGTACGATGGCTACACCTTC CSARVRRGRYDGYTF
NA few TRBJ2-1 TRBV7-9 TGTGCCAGCGGGTCGGGAATTGGGTACAATGAGCAGTTCTTC CASGSGIGYNEQFF
TRBD2 NA TRBJ2-5 TRBV20-1 TGCAGTGCTCCTAGGGTAGCGGGAGAGACCCAGTACTTC CSAPRVAGETQYF
TRBD2 few TRBJ2-3 TRBV3-1 TGTGCCAGCAGTCGGCTAGCGGGAGAGTTGACAGATACGCAGTATTTT CASSRLAGELTDTQYF
NA many TRBJ2-7 TRBV4-1 TGCGCCAGCAGCCAAGTGGGGGAACGGGGCGAGCAGTACTTC CASSQVGERGEQYF
TRBD1 many TRBJ1-5 TRBV5-1 TGCGCCCGCAGCTTTGGACAGGGAGATCAGCCCCAGCATTTT CARSFGQGDQPQHF
NA many TRBJ1-3 TRBV6-2/TRBV6-3 TGTGCCAGCAGTTACTTGGCAGGAGGAAACACCATATATTTT CASSYLAGGNTIYF
NA NA TRBJ1-4 TRBV28 TGTGCCAGCAGGATGGCCGCCAGCGGTGAAAAACTGTTTTTT CASRMAASGEKLFF
NA many TRBJ2-1 TRBV9 TGTGCCAGCAGCGAAAGGCTACTGGGGTCCTACAATGAGCAGTTCTTC CASSERLLGSYNEQFF
TRBD2 NA TRBJ2-1 TRBV29-1 TGCAGCGTTTTCACTAGCGGGAGGGCCTGGTCCTACAATGAGCAGTTCTTC CSVFTSGRAWSYNEQFF
NA NA TRBJ2-4 TRBV14 TGTGCCAGCAGCAAAGAGAAGAGGGTGAGTGGCATTCAGTACTTC CASSKEKRVSGIQYF
NA many TRBJ1-6 TRBV20-1 TGCAGTGCTAGAGCCCACTCGGGGAAGGGAAATTCACCCCTCCACTTT CSARAHSGKGNSPLHF
NA NA TRBJ1-4 TRBV25-1 TGTGCCAGCAGTGGAGTTGGGAATGAAAAGCTGTTTTTT CASSGVGNEKLFF
TRBD2 many TRBJ2-3 TRBV15 TGTGCCACCAGCGGGACTAGCGGGCGCGGGCATACGCAGTATTTT CATSGTSGRGHTQYF
NA NA TRBJ1-4 TRBV29-1 TGCAGCGTTGAAGGGGTTACAGGATACGAGCAGTCTAATGAAAAACTGTTTTTT CSVEGVTGYEQSNEKLFF
TRBD2 NA TRBJ2-1 TRBV5-6 TGTGCCAGCACCTCCCCCCTAGCGGTAAACTACAATGAGCAGTTCTTC CASTSPLAVNYNEQFF
TRBD1 many TRBJ2-6 TRBV12-3/TRBV12-4 TGTGCCAGCAGCCGGGGGACAGGGTCTGGGGCCAACGTCCTGACTTTC CASSRGTGSGANVLTF
TRBD2 NA TRBJ2-1 TRBV24-1 TGTGCCACCAGTGATCCTACTAGCGGGAGTTTCGACAATGAGCAGTTCTTC CATSDPTSGSFDNEQFF
TRBD2 NA TRBJ2-2 TRBV4-2 TGTGCCAGCAGCGAAGACTTCCGCGGGAGGGCGAACACCGGGGAGCTGTTTTTT CASSEDFRGRANTGELFF
TRBD2 many TRBJ2-1 TRBV7-2 TGTGCCAGCAGCTTCGCCCTAGCGGAAGGGCGGAATGAGCAGTTCTTC CASSFALAEGRNEQFF
TRBD1 many TRBJ2-2 TRBV5-4 TGTGCCAGCAGCTTGGCGGGACAGATCACCGGGGAGCTGTTTTTT CASSLAGQITGELFF